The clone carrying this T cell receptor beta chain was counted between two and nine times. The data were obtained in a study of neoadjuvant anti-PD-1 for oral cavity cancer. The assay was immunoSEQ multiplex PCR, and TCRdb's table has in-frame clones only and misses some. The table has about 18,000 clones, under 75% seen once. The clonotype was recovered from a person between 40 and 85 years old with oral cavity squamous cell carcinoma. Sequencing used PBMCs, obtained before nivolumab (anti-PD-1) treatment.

The CDR3 loop reads CASRPGDRRNTEAFF. In DNA form, the CDR3 reads TGCGCCAGCAGACCCGGAGACAGGAGGAACACTGAAGCTTTCTTT. J is TRBJ1-1 and V is TRBV5-1, with a weak D call TRBD1 (6 bases). V gave up 5 bases and J gave up 1 base, with 15 bases separating them. The CDR3 contains 15 residues. Germline CDR1 reads SGHRS; CDR2 reads YFSETQ.